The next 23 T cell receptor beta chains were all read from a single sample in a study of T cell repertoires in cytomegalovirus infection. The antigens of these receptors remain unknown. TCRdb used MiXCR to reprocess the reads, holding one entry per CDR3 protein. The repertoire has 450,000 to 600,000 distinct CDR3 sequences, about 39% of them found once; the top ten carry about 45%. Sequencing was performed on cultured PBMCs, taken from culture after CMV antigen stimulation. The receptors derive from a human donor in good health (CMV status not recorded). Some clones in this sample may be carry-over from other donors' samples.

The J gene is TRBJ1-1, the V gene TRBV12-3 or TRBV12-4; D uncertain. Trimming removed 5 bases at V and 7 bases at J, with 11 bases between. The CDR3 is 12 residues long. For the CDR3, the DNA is TGTGCCAGCAGTGAACAAGGGTTTGAAGCTTTCTTT. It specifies CASSEQGFEAFF.

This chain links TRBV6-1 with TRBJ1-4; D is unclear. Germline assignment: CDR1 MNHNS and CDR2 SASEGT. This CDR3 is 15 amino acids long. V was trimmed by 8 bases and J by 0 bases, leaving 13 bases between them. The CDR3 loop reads CASSVTGSTNEKLFF. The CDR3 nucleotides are TGTGCCAGCTCAGTGACGGGGTCAACTAATGAAAAACTGTTTTTT.

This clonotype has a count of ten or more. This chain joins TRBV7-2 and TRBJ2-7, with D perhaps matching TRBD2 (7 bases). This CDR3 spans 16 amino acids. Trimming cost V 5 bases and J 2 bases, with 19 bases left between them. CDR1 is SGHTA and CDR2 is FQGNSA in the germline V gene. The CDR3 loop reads CASSPRGGGKTYEQYF. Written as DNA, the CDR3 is TGTGCCAGCAGCCCAAGGGGGGGGGGCAAGACCTACGAGCAGTACTTC.

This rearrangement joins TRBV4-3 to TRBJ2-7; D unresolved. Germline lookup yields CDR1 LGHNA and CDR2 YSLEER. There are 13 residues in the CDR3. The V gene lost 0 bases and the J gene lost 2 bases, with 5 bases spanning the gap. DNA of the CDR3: TGCGCCAGCAGCCAAGATGTAACCTACGAGCAGTACTTC. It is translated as CASSQDVTYEQYF.

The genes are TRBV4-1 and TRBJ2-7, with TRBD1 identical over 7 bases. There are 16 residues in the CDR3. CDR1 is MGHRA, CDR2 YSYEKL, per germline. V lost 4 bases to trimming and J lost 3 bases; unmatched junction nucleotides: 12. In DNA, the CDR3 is TGCGCCAGCAGCCCTAACCTCGAGACAGGGTACTACGAGCAGTACTTC. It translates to CASSPNLETGYYEQYF.

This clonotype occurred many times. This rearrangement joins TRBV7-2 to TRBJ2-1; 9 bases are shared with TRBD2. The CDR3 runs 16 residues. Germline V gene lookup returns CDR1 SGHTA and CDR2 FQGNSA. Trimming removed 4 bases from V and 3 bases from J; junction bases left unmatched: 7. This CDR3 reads CASSSLAGAGYNEQFF. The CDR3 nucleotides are TGTGCCAGCAGCTCATTAGCGGGAGCCGGCTACAATGAGCAGTTCTTC.

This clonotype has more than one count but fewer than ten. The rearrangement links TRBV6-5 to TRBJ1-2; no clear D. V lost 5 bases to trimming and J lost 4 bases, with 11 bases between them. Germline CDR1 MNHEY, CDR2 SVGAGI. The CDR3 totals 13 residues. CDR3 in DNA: TGTGCCAGCAGTCAACAGCTACTCTATGGCTACACCTTC. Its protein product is CASSQQLLYGYTF.

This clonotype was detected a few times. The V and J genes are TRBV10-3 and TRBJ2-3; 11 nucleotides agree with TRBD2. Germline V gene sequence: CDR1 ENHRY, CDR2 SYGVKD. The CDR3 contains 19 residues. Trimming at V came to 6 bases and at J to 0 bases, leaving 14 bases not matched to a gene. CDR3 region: CAIRPYQILAGDSTDTQYF. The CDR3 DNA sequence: TGTGCCATCAGACCCTACCAAATACTAGCGGGGGACAGCACAGATACGCAGTATTTT.

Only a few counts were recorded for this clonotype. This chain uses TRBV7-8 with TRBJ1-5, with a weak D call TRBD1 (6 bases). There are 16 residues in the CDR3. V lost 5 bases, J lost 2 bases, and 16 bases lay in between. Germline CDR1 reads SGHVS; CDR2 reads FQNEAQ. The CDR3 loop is CASSLDRVRRNQPQHF. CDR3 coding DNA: TGTGCCAGCAGCCTGGACAGAGTTAGGCGCAATCAGCCCCAGCATTTT.

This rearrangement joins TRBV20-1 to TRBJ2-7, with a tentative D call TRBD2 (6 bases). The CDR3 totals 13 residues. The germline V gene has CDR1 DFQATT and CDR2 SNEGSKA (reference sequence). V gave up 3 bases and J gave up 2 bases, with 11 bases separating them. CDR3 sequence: CSASGSGTYEQYF. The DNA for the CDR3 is TGCAGTGCTAGCGGTAGCGGTACCTACGAGCAGTACTTC.

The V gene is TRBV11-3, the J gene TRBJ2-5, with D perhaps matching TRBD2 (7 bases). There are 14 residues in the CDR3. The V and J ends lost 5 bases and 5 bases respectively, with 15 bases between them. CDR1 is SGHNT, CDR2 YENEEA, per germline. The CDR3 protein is CASSNKGEGETQYF. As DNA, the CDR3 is TGTGCCAGCAGCAACAAGGGGGAGGGCGAGACCCAGTACTTC.

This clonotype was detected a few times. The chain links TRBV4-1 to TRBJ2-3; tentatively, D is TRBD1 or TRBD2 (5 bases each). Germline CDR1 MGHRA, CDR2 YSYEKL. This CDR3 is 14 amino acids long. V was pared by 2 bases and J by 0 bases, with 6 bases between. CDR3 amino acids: CASSQRDSTDTQYF. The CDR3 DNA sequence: TGCGCCAGCAGCCAACGGGACAGCACAGATACGCAGTATTTT.

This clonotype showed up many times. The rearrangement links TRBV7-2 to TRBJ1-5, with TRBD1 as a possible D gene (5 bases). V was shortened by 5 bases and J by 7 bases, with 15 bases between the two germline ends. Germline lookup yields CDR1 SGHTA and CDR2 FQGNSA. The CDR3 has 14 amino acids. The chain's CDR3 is CASSPPGLGQPQHF. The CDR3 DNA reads TGTGCCAGCAGCCCTCCAGGGCTGGGGCAGCCCCAGCATTTT. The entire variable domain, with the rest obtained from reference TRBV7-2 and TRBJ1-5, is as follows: GAGVSQSPSNKVTEKGKDVELRCDPISGHTALYWYRQSLGQGLEFLIYFQGNSAPDKSGLPSDRFSAERTGGSVSTLTIQRTQQEDSAVYLCASSPPGLGQPQHFGDGTRLSIL.

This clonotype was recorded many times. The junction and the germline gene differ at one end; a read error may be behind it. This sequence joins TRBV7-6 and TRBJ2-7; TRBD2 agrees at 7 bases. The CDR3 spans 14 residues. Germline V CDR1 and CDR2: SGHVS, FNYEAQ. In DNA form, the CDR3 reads TGTGCCAGCAGCCTAGCGGAGGGCTCCTACGAGCAGTACTTC. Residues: CASSLAEGSYEQYF.

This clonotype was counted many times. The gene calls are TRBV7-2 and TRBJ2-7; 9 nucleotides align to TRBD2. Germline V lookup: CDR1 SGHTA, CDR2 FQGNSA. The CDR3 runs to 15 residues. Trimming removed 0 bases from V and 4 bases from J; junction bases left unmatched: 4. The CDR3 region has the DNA TGTGCCAGCAGCTTAGCTAGCGGGAGTTTATACGAGCAGTACTTC. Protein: CASSLASGSLYEQYF.

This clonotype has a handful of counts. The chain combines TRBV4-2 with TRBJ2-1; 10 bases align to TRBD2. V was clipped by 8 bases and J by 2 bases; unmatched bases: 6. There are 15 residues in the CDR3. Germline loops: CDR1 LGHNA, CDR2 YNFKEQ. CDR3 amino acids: CASRPGTSAYNEQFF. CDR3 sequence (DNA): TGTGCCAGCCGACCCGGGACTAGCGCCTACAATGAGCAGTTCTTC.

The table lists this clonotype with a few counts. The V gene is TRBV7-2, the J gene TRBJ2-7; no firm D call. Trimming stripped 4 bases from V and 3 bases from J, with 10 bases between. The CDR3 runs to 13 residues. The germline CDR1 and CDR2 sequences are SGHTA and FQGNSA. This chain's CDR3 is CASSSYGRYEQYF. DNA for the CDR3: TGTGCCAGCAGCTCCTACGGGCGCTACGAGCAGTACTTC.

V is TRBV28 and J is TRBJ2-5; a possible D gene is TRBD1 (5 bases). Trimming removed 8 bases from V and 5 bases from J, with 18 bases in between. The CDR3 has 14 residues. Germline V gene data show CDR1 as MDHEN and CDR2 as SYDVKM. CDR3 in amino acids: CASGTGHRQETQYF. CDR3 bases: TGTGCCAGCGGCACCGGACACCGCCAGGAGACCCAGTACTTC.

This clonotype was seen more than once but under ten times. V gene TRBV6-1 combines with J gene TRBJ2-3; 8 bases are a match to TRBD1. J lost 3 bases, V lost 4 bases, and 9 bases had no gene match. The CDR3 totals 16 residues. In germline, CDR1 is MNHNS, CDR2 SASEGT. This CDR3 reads CASSAWTGYETDTQYF. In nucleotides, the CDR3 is TGTGCCAGCAGTGCCTGGACAGGGTACGAGACAGATACGCAGTATTTT.

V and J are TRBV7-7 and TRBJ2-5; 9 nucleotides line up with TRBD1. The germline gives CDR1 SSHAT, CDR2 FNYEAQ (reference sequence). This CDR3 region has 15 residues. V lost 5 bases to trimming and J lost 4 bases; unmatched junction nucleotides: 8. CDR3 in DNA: TGTGCCAGCAGCGCCGACAGGGGGAGTGGAGAGACCCAGTACTTC. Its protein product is CASSADRGSGETQYF.

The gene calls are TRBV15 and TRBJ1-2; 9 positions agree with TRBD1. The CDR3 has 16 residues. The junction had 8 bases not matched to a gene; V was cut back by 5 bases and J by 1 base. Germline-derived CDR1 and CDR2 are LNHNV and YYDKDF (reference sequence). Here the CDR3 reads CATSPRTGVFNYGYTF. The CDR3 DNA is TGTGCCACCAGCCCCAGGACAGGGGTCTTTAACTATGGCTACACCTTC.

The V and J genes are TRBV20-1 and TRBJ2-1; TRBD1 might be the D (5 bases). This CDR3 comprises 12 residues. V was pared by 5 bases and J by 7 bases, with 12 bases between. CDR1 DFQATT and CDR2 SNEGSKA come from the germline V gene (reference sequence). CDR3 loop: CSADQGVNEQFF. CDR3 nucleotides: TGCAGTGCTGACCAGGGTGTGAATGAGCAGTTCTTC.

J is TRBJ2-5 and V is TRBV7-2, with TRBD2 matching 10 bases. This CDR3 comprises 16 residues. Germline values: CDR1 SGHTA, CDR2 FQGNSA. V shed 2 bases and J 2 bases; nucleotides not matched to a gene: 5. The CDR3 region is CASSLPSGSLQETQYF. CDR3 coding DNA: TGTGCCAGCAGCTTACCTAGCGGGAGTCTGCAAGAGACCCAGTACTTC.